This is a list of T cell receptor beta chains from one sample in a study of T cells in Graves' hyperthyroidism and ophthalmopathy. MiXCR, run by TCRdb on the multiplex PCR reads, gives a single entry per CDR3 protein. The repertoire has about 400,000 distinct CDR3 sequences, roughly 13% of them found once; the top ten carry less than 6.5%. The sequenced sample was blood. These receptors came from a young woman with Graves' hyperthyroidism. Each CDR3 is given with its conserved first and last residue. D genes are given only for firm matches. The listing skips clone size in some rows; elsewhere it reads once, few, many or a size class.

abundance,v_gene,d_gene,j_gene,CDR3aa,CDR3nt
many,TRBV10-2,.,TRBJ2-7,CASSDIGEQYF,TGCGCCAGCAGTGATATAGGCGAGCAGTACTTC
many,TRBV18,.,TRBJ1-1,CASSPLSGGGKAVEAFF,TGTGCCAGCTCACCATTATCCGGGGGTGGAAAGGCCGTCGAAGCTTTCTTT
.,TRBV7-9,.,TRBJ1-2,CASSYGRTHPGYTF,TGTGCCAGCAGCTACGGACGGACCCATCCGGGCTACACCTTC
few,TRBV28,.,TRBJ2-1,CASSFLGGMQFF,TGTGCCAGCAGTTTTTTGGGAGGCATGCAGTTCTTC
many,TRBV20-1,TRBD1,TRBJ1-2,CSATGGLGYTF,TGCAGTGCGACAGGGGGCCTAGGCTACACCTTC
few,TRBV19,.,TRBJ1-1,CASSPSVAGSTEAFF,TGTGCCAGTAGCCCGTCGGTTGCAGGTAGCACTGAAGCTTTCTTT
few,TRBV7-9,.,TRBJ2-1,CASSGVTYYNEQFF,TGTGCCAGCAGCGGGGTGACATATTACAATGAGCAGTTCTTC
many,TRBV27,TRBD1,TRBJ2-1,CASSLNGRGYTYNEQFF,TGTGCCAGCAGTTTAAACGGCAGGGGGTACACTTACAATGAGCAGTTCTTC
many,TRBV5-1,.,TRBJ2-1,CASSLSYNEQFF,TGTGCCAGCAGCTTATCCTACAATGAGCAGTTCTTC
few,TRBV20-1,TRBD2,TRBJ2-3,CSAHPGTSGTDTQYF,TGCAGTGCGCATCCCGGGACTAGCGGCACAGATACGCAGTATTTT
.,TRBV6-1,.,TRBJ1-4,CASSDALELFF,TGTGCCAGCAGTGACGCCTTGGAACTGTTTTTT
many,TRBV2,.,TRBJ1-1,CASTPQGMNTEAFF,TGTGCCAGCACACCACAGGGTATGAACACTGAAGCTTTCTTT
.,TRBV5-1,TRBD2,TRBJ2-3,CASSLELAGYTDTQYF,TGCGCCAGCAGCTTGGAGCTAGCGGGGTACACAGATACGCAGTATTTT
many,TRBV28,.,TRBJ2-2,CASSYVGELFF,TGTGCCAGCAGTTATGTCGGGGAGCTGTTTTTT